This T cell receptor (beta chain) derives from a study of radiotherapy plus CTLA-4 blockade in lung cancer. For the study at large: There were objective responses in 15% to 20% of patients, and around 31% had disease control.

Broader study findings: Reportedly, early blood T cell clone dynamics best predicted response, with interferon-beta. Blood saw expansion of tumor-derived TCR clones after radiotherapy plus ipilimumab.

From germline, CDR1 is SNHLY and CDR2 FYNNEI. This CDR3 has 14 residues. With V trimmed by 6 bases and J by 3 bases, 8 bases remained unmatched. The repertoire was sequenced with immunoSEQ multiplex PCR; TCRdb's copy has only in-frame clones and lacks some. The sample includes approximately 45,000 clones, over 55% of them seen just once. Those patients who had chemo-refractory metastatic non-small-cell lung cancer were given focal radiation along with CTLA-4 blockade through ipilimumab. Concerning this clone: The antigen remains unidentified.

The receptor comes from a human donor with non-small cell lung cancer who had a partial response to radiotherapy plus ipilimumab. The J gene is TRBJ2-7, the V gene TRBV2, with 7 bases lining up with TRBD1. Sequenced material: peripheral blood, taken from a patient treated with radiotherapy plus ipilimumab. Written as DNA, the CDR3 is TGTGCCAGCAGGCCCGACAGGGACCACTACGAGCAGTACTTC. This translates into CASRPDRDHYEQYF. Filled out from reference TRBV2 and TRBJ2-7, the complete variable domain reads EPEVTQTPSHQVTQMGQEVILRCVPISNHLYFYWYRQILGQKVEFLVSFYNNEISEKSEIFDDQFSVERPDGSNFTLKIRSTKLEDSAMYFCASRPDRDHYEQYFGPGTRLTVT.